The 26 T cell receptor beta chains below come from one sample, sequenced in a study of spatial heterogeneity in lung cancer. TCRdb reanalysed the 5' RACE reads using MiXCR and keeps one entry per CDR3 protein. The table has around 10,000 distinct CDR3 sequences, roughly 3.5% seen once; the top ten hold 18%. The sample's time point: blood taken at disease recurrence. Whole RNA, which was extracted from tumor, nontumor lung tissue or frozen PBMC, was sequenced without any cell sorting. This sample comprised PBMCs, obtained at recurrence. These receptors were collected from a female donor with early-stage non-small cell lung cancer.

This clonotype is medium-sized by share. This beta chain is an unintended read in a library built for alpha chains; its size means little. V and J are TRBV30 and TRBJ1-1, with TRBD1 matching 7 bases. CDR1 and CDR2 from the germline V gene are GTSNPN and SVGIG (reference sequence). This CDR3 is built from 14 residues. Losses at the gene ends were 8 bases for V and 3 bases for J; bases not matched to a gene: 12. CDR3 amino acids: CATTRAQGYTEAFF. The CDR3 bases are TGTGCCACCACAAGGGCACAGGGGTACACTGAAGCTTTCTTT.

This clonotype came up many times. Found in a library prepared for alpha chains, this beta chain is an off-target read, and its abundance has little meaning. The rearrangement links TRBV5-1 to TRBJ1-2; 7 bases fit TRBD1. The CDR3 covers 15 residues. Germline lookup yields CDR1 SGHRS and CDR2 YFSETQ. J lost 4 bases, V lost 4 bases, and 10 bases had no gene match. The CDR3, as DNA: TGCGCCAGCAGCGATGGGACAGTTCTCACCTATGGCTACACCTTC. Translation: CASSDGTVLTYGYTF.

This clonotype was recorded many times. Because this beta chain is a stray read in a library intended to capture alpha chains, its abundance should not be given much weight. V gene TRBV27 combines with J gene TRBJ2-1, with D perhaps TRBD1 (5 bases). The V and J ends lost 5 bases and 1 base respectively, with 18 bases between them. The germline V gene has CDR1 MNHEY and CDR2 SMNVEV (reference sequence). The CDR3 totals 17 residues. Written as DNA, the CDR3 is TGTGCCAGCAGTCCCCGACAGTTAGGAAGTTCCTACAATGAGCAGTTCTTC. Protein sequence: CASSPRQLGSSYNEQFF.

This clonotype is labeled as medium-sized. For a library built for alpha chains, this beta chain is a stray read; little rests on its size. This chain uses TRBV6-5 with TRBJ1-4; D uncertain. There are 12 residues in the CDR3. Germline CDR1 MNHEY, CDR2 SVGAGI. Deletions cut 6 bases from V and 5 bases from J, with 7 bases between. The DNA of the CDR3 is TGTGCCAGCAGCTATGGGAATGAAAAACTGTTTTTT. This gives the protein CASSYGNEKLFF.

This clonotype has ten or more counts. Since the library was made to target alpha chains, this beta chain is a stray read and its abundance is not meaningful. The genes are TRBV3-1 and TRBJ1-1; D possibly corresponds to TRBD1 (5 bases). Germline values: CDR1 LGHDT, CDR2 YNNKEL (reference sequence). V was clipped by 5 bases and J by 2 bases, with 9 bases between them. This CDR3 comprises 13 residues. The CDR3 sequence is CASSSTVNTEAFF. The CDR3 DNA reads TGTGCCAGCAGCTCGACAGTCAACACTGAAGCTTTCTTT.

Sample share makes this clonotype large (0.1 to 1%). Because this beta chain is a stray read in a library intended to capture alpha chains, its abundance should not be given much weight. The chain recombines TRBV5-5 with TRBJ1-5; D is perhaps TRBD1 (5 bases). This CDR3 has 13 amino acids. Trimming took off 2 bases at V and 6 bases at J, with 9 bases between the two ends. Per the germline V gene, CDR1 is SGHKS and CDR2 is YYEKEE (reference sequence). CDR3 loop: CASSFLGGQPQHF. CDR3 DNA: TGTGCCAGCAGCTTCCTGGGGGGTCAGCCCCAGCATTTT.

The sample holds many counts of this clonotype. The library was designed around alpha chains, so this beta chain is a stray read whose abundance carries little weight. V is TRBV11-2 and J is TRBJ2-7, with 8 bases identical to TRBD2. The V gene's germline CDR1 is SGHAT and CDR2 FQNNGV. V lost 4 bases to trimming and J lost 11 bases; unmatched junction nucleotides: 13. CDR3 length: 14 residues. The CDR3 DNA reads TGTGCCAGCAGCTCCACCCTGGCGGGGGGAGGGGAGTACTTC. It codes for CASSSTLAGGGEYF.

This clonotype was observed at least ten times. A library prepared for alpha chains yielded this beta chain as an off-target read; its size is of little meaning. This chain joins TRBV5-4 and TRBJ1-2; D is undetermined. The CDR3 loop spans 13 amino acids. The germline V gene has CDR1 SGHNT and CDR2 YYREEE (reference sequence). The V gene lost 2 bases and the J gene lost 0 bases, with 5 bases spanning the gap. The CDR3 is CASSLTANYGYTF. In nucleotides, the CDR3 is TGTGCCAGCAGCTTAACCGCTAACTATGGCTACACCTTC.

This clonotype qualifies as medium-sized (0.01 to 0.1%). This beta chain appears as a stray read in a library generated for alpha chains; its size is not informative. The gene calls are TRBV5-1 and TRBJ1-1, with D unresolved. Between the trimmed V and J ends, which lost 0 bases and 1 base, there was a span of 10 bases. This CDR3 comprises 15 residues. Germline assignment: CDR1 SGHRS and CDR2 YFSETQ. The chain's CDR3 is CASSLGGRKNTEAFF. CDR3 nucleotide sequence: TGCGCCAGCAGCTTGGGAGGGCGGAAGAACACTGAAGCTTTCTTT.

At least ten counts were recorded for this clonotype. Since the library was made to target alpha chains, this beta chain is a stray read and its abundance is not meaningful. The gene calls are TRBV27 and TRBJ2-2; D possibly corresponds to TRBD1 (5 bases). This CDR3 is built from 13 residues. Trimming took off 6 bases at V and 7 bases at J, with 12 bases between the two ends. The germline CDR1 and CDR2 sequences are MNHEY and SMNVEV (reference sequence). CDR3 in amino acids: CASRINQGGELFF. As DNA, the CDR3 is TGTGCCAGCAGGATCAATCAGGGCGGGGAGCTGTTTTTT.

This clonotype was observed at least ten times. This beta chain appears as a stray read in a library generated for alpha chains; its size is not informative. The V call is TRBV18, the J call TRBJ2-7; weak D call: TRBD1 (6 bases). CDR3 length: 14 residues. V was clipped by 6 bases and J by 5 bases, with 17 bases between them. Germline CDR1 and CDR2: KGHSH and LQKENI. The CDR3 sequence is CASSAPQGSHEQYF. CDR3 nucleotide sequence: TGTGCCAGCTCCGCCCCGCAGGGGTCCCACGAGCAGTACTTC. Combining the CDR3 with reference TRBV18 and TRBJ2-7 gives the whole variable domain NAGVMQNPRHLVRRRGQEARLRCSPMKGHSHVYWYRQLPEEGLKFMVYLQKENIIDESGMPKERFSAEFPKEGPSILRIQQVVRGDSAAYFCASSAPQGSHEQYFGPGTRLTVT.

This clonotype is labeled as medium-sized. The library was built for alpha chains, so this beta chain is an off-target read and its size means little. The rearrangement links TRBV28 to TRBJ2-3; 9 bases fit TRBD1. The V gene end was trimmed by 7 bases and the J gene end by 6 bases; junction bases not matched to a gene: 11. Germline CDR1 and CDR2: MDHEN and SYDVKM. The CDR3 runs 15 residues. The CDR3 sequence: CASTPGQGFWDTQYF. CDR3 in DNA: TGTGCCAGCACGCCGGGACAGGGTTTTTGGGATACGCAGTATTTT.

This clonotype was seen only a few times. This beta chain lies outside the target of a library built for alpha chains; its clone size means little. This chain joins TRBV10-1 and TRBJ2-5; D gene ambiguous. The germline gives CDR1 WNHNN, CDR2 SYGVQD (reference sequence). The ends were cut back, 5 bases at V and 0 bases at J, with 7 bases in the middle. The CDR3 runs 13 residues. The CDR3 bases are TGCGCCAGCAGTTTTCCGTACCAAGAGACCCAGTACTTC. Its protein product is CASSFPYQETQYF.

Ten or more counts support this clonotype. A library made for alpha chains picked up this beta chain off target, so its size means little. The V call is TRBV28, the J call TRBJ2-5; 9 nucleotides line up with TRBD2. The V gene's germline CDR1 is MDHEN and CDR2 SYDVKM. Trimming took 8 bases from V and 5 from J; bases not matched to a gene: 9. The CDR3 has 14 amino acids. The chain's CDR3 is CASCRAGGQETQYF. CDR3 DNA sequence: TGTGCCAGCTGTCGGGCGGGGGGGCAGGAGACCCAGTACTTC.

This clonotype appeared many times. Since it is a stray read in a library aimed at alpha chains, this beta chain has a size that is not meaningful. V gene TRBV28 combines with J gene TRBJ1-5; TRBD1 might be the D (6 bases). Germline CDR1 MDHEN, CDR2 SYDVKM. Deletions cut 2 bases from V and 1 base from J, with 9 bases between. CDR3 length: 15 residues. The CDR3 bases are TGTGCCAGCAGTTTAACAGGGACCAGCAATCAGCCCCAGCATTTT. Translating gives CASSLTGTSNQPQHF.

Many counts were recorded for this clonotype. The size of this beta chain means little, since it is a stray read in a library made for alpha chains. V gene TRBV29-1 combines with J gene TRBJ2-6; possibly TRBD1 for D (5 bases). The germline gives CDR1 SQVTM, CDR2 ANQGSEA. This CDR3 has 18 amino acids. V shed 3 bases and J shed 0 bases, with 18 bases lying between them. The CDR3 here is CSVDVGAAQSSGANVLTF. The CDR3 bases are TGCAGCGTTGATGTAGGGGCAGCCCAGAGCTCTGGGGCCAACGTCCTGACTTTC.

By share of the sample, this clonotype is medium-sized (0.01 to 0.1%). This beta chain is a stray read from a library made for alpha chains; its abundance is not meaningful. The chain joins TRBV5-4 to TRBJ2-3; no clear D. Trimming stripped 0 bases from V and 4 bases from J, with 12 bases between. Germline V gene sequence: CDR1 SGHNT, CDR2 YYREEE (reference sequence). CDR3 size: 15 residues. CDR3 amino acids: CASSLEPRRSDTQYF. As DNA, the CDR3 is TGTGCCAGCAGCTTGGAACCTCGAAGGTCAGATACGCAGTATTTT.

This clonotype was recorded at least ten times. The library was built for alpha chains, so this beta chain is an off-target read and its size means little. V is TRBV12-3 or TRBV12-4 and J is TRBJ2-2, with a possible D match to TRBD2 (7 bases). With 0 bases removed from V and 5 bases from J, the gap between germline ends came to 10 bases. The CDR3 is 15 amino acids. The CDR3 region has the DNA TGTGCCAGCAGTTTAGCGGGGGGGCGTACCGGGGAGCTGTTTTTT. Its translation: CASSLAGGRTGELFF.

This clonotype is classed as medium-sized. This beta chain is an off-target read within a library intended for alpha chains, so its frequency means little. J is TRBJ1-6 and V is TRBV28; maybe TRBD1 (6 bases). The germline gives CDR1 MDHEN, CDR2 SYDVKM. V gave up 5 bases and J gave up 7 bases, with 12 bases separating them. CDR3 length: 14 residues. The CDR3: CASSNPGVNSPLHF. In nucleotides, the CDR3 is TGTGCCAGCAGTAATCCAGGGGTGAATTCACCCCTCCACTTT.

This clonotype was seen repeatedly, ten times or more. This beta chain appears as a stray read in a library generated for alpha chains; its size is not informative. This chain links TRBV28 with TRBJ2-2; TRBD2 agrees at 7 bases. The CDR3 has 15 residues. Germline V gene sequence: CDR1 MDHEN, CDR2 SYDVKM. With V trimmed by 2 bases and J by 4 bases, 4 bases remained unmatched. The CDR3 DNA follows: TGTGCCAGCAGTTTAGGTCCTAGCGGCACCGGGGAGCTGTTTTTT. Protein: CASSLGPSGTGELFF.

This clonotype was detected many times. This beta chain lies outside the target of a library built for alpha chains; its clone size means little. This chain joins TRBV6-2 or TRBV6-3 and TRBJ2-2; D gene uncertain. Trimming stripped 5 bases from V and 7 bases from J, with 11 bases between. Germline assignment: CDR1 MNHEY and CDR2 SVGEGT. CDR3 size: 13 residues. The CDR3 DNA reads TGTGCCAGCAGTCGCCCAACGGGCGGGGAGCTGTTTTTT. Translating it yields CASSRPTGGELFF.

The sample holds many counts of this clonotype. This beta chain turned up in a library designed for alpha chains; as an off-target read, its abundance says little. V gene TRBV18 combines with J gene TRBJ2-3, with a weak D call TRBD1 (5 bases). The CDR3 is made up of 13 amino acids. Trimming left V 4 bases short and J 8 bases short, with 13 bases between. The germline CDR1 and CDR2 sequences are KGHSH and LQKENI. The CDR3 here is CASSLHKDTTQYF. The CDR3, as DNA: TGTGCCAGCTCACTCCACAAGGACACTACGCAGTATTTT.

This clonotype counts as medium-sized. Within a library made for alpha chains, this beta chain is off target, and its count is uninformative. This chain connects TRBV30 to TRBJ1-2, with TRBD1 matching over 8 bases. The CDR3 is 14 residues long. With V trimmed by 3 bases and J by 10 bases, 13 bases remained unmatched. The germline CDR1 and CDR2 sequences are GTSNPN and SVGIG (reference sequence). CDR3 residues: CAWRREDRVRLYTF. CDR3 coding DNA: TGTGCCTGGAGAAGGGAGGACAGGGTAAGACTCTACACCTTC.

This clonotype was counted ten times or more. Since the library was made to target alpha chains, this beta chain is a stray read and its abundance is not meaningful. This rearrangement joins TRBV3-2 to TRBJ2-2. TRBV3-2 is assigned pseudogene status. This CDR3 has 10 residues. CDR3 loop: CANPTGELFF. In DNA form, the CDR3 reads TGTGCCAATCCCACCGGGGAGCTGTTTTTT.

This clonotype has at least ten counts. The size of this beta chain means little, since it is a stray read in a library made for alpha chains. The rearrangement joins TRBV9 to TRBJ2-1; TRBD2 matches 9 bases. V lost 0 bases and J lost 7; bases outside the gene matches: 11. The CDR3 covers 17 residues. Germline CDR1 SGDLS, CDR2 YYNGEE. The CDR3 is CASSVEASGGPPNEQFF. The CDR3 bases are TGTGCCAGCAGCGTAGAGGCCAGCGGGGGGCCCCCGAATGAGCAGTTCTTC.

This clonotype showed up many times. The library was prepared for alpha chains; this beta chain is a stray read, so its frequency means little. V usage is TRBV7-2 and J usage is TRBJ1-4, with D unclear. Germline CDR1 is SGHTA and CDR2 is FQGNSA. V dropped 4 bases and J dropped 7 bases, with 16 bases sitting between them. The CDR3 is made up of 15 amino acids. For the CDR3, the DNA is TGTGCCAGCAGCTCCGACCCGGGAGGCGGTGAAAAACTGTTTTTT. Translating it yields CASSSDPGGGEKLFF.